This TCR beta chain derives from a study of T-cell reconstitution after alpha-beta-depleted transplantation in children. Whole-study findings and limits: Counts and diversity of T cells one year after transplant came mostly from newly produced T cells. Surviving recipient cells, namely T cells and thymic progenitors, were the source of high day-60 TCRbeta diversity in some patients. Reportedly, roughly two months post-transplant, alpha-beta T cells arose from several hundred expanded graft clones.

Trimming removed 5 bases from V and 0 bases from J, with 7 bases in between. Looked up from germline, CDR1 is SEHNR and CDR2 is FQNEAQ (reference sequence). This CDR3 is built from 14 residues. This clonotype has at least ten counts. Antigen unknown. The TCRbeta library incorporated unique molecular identifiers. TCRdb re-derived calls from the PCR reads in MiXCR, one entry per CDR3 protein. The sample has approximately 500,000 distinct CDR3 sequences; over 9.5% are singletons. The sample in question was PBMCs, obtained before TCRalphabeta/CD19-depleted stem cell transplant. The V gene is TRBV7-9, the J gene TRBJ2-2; TRBD2 is a possible D gene (5 bases). The sequence was obtained from a child aged 2-15 years with inherited bone marrow failure, due to receive a stem cell transplant. The CDR3: CASSRGSNTGELFF. DNA of the CDR3: TGTGCCAGCAGCCGGGGATCGAACACCGGGGAGCTGTTTTTT.